The rows below give T cell receptor beta chains drawn from one sample of a study of CD8 T cells in Susac syndrome. A single record per CDR3 protein comes from TCRdb applying MiXCR to the immunoSEQ multiplex PCR reads. The sample includes more than 95,000 distinct CDR3 sequences, just under 95% seen only once; the top ten take approximately 0.2%. The sequenced sample consisted of CD8+ T cells from PBMCs. These receptors all come from a human donor with Susac syndrome. The conserved cysteine and the conserved F or W are not part of the CDR3 here.

len	v_gene	CDR3aa
12	TRBV7-2	ASSLGQVFGELF
12	TRBV4-1	ASSQTGTGYGYT
13	TRBV10-3	ATTGTSGRSYEQY
15	TRBV2	ASSDDAIGDVNYGYT
11	TRBV30	AWSVVGGQPQH
12	TRBV9	ASSVDAARETQY
11	TRBV6-5	ASSQGQGYGYT
11	TRBV12-3/TRBV12-4	ASSWNRGTEAF
14	TRBV7-2	ASSFALAGGAYEQY
13	TRBV2	ASIRSRQGADTQY
11	TRBV30	AWSGGASYEQY
13	TRBV7-9	ASSALVGAKNIQY
14	TRBV6-7	ASSYSGLPEVDEQF
12	TRBV2	ASVVGPTHNEQF
13	TRBV18	ASSPYRDRGREQY
13	TRBV11-2	ASSPGLAGENEQF
13	TRBV12-3/TRBV12-4	ASSFGGSSNQPQH
10	TRBV6-2/TRBV6-3	ASSYSNPGYT
13	TRBV5-6	ASSLGLAENNEQF
12	TRBV20-1	SARSDGGEETQY
13	TRBV20-1	SARELKREYNEQF
14	TRBV6-6	ASSYSSEGGGSPLH
11	TRBV20-1	SAWTGVSYEQY
12	TRBV3-1	ASSQEGLKNIQY
13	TRBV29-1	SVDWRARGRTEQF
10	TRBV5-1	ASSLERGELF
13	TRBV6-2/TRBV6-3	ASISPREYQETQY
11	TRBV5-4	ASSWDSPDTQY
12	TRBV12-3/TRBV12-4	ASSLVTAQETQY
17	TRBV7-9	ASSQQGGPARSYNSPLH
13	TRBV7-9	ASGGRQGANSPLH
14	TRBV4-1	ASSQPGLAEGNEQF
13	TRBV7-8	ATLGGRALYNEQF
10	TRBV29-1	SVPTRPYGYT
14	TRBV6-4	ASSDSARNSYNEQF